This TCR beta chain stems from a study of blood T cell repertoires in COVID-19. This clone came up once. Sequenced by immunoSEQ multiplex PCR; TCRdb stores in-frame clones only, minus some. The sample lists about 250,000 clones; 80% to 85% were seen once. CDR1 is LGHNA and CDR2 is YNFKEQ in the germline V gene. The CDR3 length is 14 residues. J lost 3 bases, V lost 2 bases, and 3 bases had no gene match. The sequence was obtained from a woman aged 40 to 49 who had recovered from COVID-19. The material sequenced was peripheral blood. This rearrangement joins TRBV4-2 to TRBJ2-5, with 7 bases identical to TRBD1. The CDR3 DNA reads TGTGCCAGCAGCCAACTAGGGACAGAAGAGACCCAGTACTTC. Its translation: CASSQLGTEETQYF.